The 32 T cell receptor beta chains presented below share a single source sample, sequenced in a study of shared clonotypes between healthy human individuals. The data were produced by immunoSEQ multiplex PCR, yet TCRdb's version contains in-frame clones alone and is incomplete. The sample holds 1.6 million or so clones, roughly 95% seen once. The sequenced sample was naive CD4+ T cells sorted from blood. The subset is: CD45RA+ positively selected. These receptors came from a man aged 30 to 39 in good health.

The chain is built from TRBV29-1 and TRBJ2-7; 7 positions match TRBD2. Germline V CDR1 and CDR2: SQVTM, ANQGSEA. Germline trimming cut 4 bases from V and 5 bases from J; bases unmatched to any gene: 5. This CDR3 spans 12 amino acids. The CDR3 bases are TGCAGCGTTGTGGGGGGGATCCACGAGCAGTACTTC. It is translated as CSVVGGIHEQYF.

This chain links TRBV4-2 with TRBJ1-5; 9 bases agree with TRBD1. Germline-derived CDR1 and CDR2 are LGHNA and YNFKEQ. This CDR3 is built from 15 residues. J was trimmed by 5 bases and V by 1 base; bases with no gene match: 3. CDR3 coding DNA: TGTGCCAGCAGCCAAGGGGGACAGGGACATCAGCCCCAGCATTTT. Translated, it gives CASSQGGQGHQPQHF.

Notes on this clone: Other DNA sequences in this specimen translate into the identical CDR3. The chain links TRBV19 to TRBJ2-7; 8 bases fit TRBD2. This CDR3 region has 15 residues. Trimming at V came to 3 bases and at J to 0 bases, leaving 4 bases not matched to a gene. CDR1 LNHDA and CDR2 SQIVND come from the germline V gene (reference sequence). The DNA for the CDR3 is TGTGCCAGTAGTATCTTAGCGGGGAGCTCCTACGAGCAGTACTTC. Protein product: CASSILAGSSYEQYF.

As regards this clone: Additional DNA sequences in this sample encode the identical CDR3. The gene calls are TRBV7-9 and TRBJ1-1; D is undetermined. This CDR3 contains 13 residues. CDR1 is SEHNR, CDR2 FQNEAQ, per germline (reference sequence). Trimming removed 2 bases from V and 1 base from J, with 5 bases in between. The CDR3 DNA sequence: TGTGCCAGCAGCTTACAGGCGAACACTGAAGCTTTCTTT. As protein: CASSLQANTEAFF.

CDR3 region: CASSLLQDRGNEQFF. CDR3 in DNA: TGTGCCAGCAGCTTGTTACAGGACAGGGGAAATGAGCAGTTCTTC. This rearrangement joins TRBV5-6 to TRBJ2-1; 9 bases match TRBD1. Germline CDR1 and CDR2: SGHDT and YYEEEE. The CDR3 length is 15 residues. Trimming removed 1 base from V and 7 bases from J; junction bases left unmatched: 6. The full variable domain, completed using reference TRBV5-6 and TRBJ2-1, is DAGVTQSPTHLIKTRGQQVTLRCSPKSGHDTVSWYQQALGQGPQFIFQYYEEEERQRGNFPDRFSGHQFPNYSSELNVNALLLGDSALYLCASSLLQDRGNEQFFGPGTRLTVL.

This chain links TRBV19 with TRBJ2-3, with TRBD1 identical over 9 bases. The J segment lost 5 bases and the V segment lost 3 bases, leaving 6 bases of the junction unmatched. CDR3 length: 15 residues. CDR1 LNHDA and CDR2 SQIVND come from the germline V gene (reference sequence). CDR3: CASSIHRGREDTQYF. In DNA, the CDR3 is TGTGCCAGTAGTATCCACAGGGGGCGGGAAGATACGCAGTATTTT.

This clone was recorded once. The chain employs TRBV5-4 and TRBJ2-3, with a tentative D call TRBD1 (6 bases). Germline values: CDR1 SGHNT, CDR2 YYREEE (reference sequence). Trimming cost V 1 base and J 6 bases, with 9 bases left between them. The CDR3 extends over 13 amino acids. CDR3 loop: CASSLLGADTQYF. In DNA, the CDR3 is TGTGCCAGCAGCTTGTTGGGGGCGGATACGCAGTATTTT.

The rearrangement links TRBV5-5 to TRBJ2-7; TRBD1 matches at 8 bases. Per germline, CDR1 SGHKS and CDR2 YYEKEE (reference sequence). V shed 1 base and J 3 bases; nucleotides not matched to a gene: 3. The CDR3 runs 14 residues. In DNA, the CDR3 is TGTGCCAGCAGCTTGACCGGGACAGGCTACGAGCAGTACTTC. The encoded protein is CASSLTGTGYEQYF.

J is TRBJ2-3 and V is TRBV7-2, with 12 bases matching TRBD2. This CDR3 region has 16 residues. With V trimmed by 2 bases and J by 5 bases, 5 bases remained unmatched. The germline V gene has CDR1 SGHTA and CDR2 FQGNSA. CDR3 loop: CASSLRLAGDKDTQYF. Written as DNA, the CDR3 is TGTGCCAGCAGCTTAAGACTAGCGGGGGACAAAGATACGCAGTATTTT.

V and J are TRBV7-9 and TRBJ2-1, with TRBD2 matching 8 bases. Per germline, CDR1 SEHNR and CDR2 FQNEAQ (reference sequence). The junction had 9 bases not matched to a gene; V was cut back by 3 bases and J by 2 bases. The CDR3 sequence is 17 residues long. Here the CDR3 DNA reads TGTGCCAGCAGCTTTGGTGGGTTAGCGGGAACCTACAATGAGCAGTTCTTC. As protein: CASSFGGLAGTYNEQFF.

This chain connects TRBV7-9 to TRBJ2-7; D not resolved. Trimming took off 7 bases at V and 5 bases at J, with 9 bases between the two ends. The CDR3 has 11 amino acids. Germline loops: CDR1 SEHNR, CDR2 FQNEAQ (reference sequence). The CDR3 region has the DNA TGTGCCAGCACACGGTCGGACGAGCAGTACTTC. Its translation is CASTRSDEQYF.

The chain combines TRBV7-9 with TRBJ2-1; TRBD2 might be the D (5 bases). CDR1 is SEHNR, CDR2 FQNEAQ, per germline (reference sequence). The V end was cut by 5 bases, the J end by 9 bases, with 11 bases between. The CDR3 is 12 amino acids. CDR3 sequence: CASSPPSGEQFF. CDR3 in DNA: TGTGCCAGCAGCCCTCCGAGCGGTGAGCAGTTCTTC.

The chain employs TRBV19 and TRBJ2-5; D is possibly TRBD1 (5 bases). The CDR3 spans 13 residues. Trimming stripped 5 bases from V and 5 bases from J, with 12 bases between. Per germline, CDR1 LNHDA and CDR2 SQIVND (reference sequence). In DNA form, the CDR3 reads TGTGCCAGTAGTCGCGACCACAGGGAGACCCAGTACTTC. Translation: CASSRDHRETQYF.

V and J are TRBV29-1 and TRBJ2-7; D not resolved. The length of the CDR3 is 12 residues. Trimming left V 0 bases short and J 4 bases short, with 7 bases between. The germline gives CDR1 SQVTM, CDR2 ANQGSEA. The CDR3 sequence: CSVEDGVYEQYF. The CDR3 bases are TGCAGCGTTGAAGATGGAGTTTACGAGCAGTACTTC.

This chain connects TRBV11-2 to TRBJ1-2; TRBD1 aligns across 9 bases. The CDR3 has 14 amino acids. Germline V gene lookup returns CDR1 SGHAT and CDR2 FQNNGV. V was clipped by 5 bases and J by 4 bases; unmatched bases: 5. In nucleotides, the CDR3 is TGTGCCAGCAGCCAAGTACAGGGGGCCTATGGCTACACCTTC. Its protein product is CASSQVQGAYGYTF.

V and J are TRBV9 and TRBJ2-7; a possible D gene is TRBD1 (6 bases). Looked up from germline, CDR1 is SGDLS and CDR2 is YYNGEE. Trimming stripped 4 bases from V and 0 bases from J, with 8 bases between. The CDR3 consists of 13 residues. The CDR3 here is CASSIQGSYEQYF. The CDR3 DNA is TGTGCCAGCAGCATACAGGGCTCCTACGAGCAGTACTTC.

The chain is built from TRBV4-2 and TRBJ1-1; 7 nucleotides align to TRBD1. The germline CDR1 and CDR2 sequences are LGHNA and YNFKEQ. Losses at the gene ends were 1 base for V and 5 bases for J; bases not matched to a gene: 10. The length of the CDR3 is 16 residues. The CDR3 is CASSQVRAGGWTEAFF. As DNA, the CDR3 is TGTGCCAGCAGCCAAGTAAGGGCAGGGGGATGGACTGAAGCTTTCTTT.

The chain links TRBV5-1 to TRBJ2-5, with 9 bases that match TRBD2. Germline CDR1 SGHRS, CDR2 YFSETQ. Trimming at V came to 1 base and at J to 3 bases, leaving 4 bases not matched to a gene. The CDR3 consists of 15 residues. The CDR3: CASSLQEREEETQYF. CDR3 bases: TGCGCCAGCAGCTTGCAGGAGCGGGAGGAAGAGACCCAGTACTTC.

The V gene is TRBV7-6, the J gene TRBJ2-7, with 7 nucleotides matching TRBD2. V shed 1 base and J 9 bases; nucleotides not matched to a gene: 9. The CDR3 is 14 residues long. Germline CDR1 reads SGHVS; CDR2 reads FNYEAQ. Here the CDR3 DNA reads TGTGCCAGCAGCTTAGAGCGGGGAGCCCCCACGCAGTACTTC. Its protein is CASSLERGAPTQYF.

This clone showed up just once. This chain links TRBV12-1 with TRBJ2-3. TRBV12-1 is assigned pseudogene status. This CDR3 has 12 amino acids. CDR3 region: CASSFFTDTQYF. The CDR3 bases are TGTGCCAGCAGCTTTTTTACAGATACGCAGTATTTT.

The table lists this clone with a count of one. The chain carries TRBV18 and TRBJ2-7; no firm D call. Between the trimmed V and J ends, which lost 4 bases and 2 bases, there was a span of 15 bases. Germline CDR1 KGHSH, CDR2 LQKENI. The CDR3 spans 15 residues. This chain's CDR3 is CASSLKGKGTYEQYF. CDR3 nucleotides: TGTGCCAGCTCACTAAAGGGAAAGGGCACCTACGAGCAGTACTTC.

About this clone itself: The junction and the germline gene differ at one end; a read error may be behind it. The V call is TRBV7-7, the J call TRBJ2-2; TRBD2 matches 11 bases. The length of the CDR3 is 16 residues. CDR1 is SSHAT and CDR2 is FNYEAQ in the germline V gene (reference sequence). CDR3 nucleotides: TGTGCTAGCAGCTTGGTAGCGGGAGGGCGTCCCGGGGAGCTGTTTTTT. Translation: CASSLVAGGRPGELFF.

This clone has more than one count but fewer than ten. This chain links TRBV6-1 with TRBJ1-2; no firm D call. Germline-derived CDR1 and CDR2 are MNHNS and SASEGT. Trimming took off 2 bases at V and 7 bases at J, with 5 bases between the two ends. This CDR3 comprises 11 residues. CDR3 sequence reads: CASSESGGYTF. The CDR3 DNA is TGTGCCAGCAGTGAATCGGGTGGCTACACCTTC.

The chain links TRBV28 to TRBJ1-1; 8 bases agree with TRBD1. The CDR3 runs to 15 residues. The junction had 12 bases not matched to a gene; V was cut back by 8 bases and J by 4 bases. Germline CDR1 is MDHEN and CDR2 is SYDVKM. In DNA, the CDR3 is TGTGCCAGCGGTAATCTGGACAGGGCGAGCACTGAAGCTTTCTTT. Its translation: CASGNLDRASTEAFF. Using reference TRBV28 and TRBJ1-1 for the parts outside the CDR3, the full variable domain is DVKVTQSSRYLVKRTGEKVFLECVQDMDHENMFWYRQDPGLGLRLIYFSYDVKMKEKGDIPEGYSVSREKKERFSLILESASTNQTSMYLCASGNLDRASTEAFFGQGTRLTVV.

A word on this clone: Other DNA sequences in this specimen translate into the identical CDR3. The chain links TRBV28 to TRBJ1-2; D is undetermined. Germline V CDR1 and CDR2: MDHEN, SYDVKM. The ends were cut back, 9 bases at V and 0 bases at J, with 11 bases in the middle. The CDR3 spans 13 residues. CDR3 nucleotide sequence: TGTGCCAGTAGAAAGGGAGCTAACTATGGCTACACCTTC. Translation gives CASRKGANYGYTF.

V gene TRBV28 combines with J gene TRBJ2-1; D ambiguous. The germline gives CDR1 MDHEN, CDR2 SYDVKM. The CDR3 is 16 amino acids. The V end was cut by 6 bases, the J end by 4 bases, with 19 bases between. CDR3 nucleotides: TGTGCCAGCAGCCCTCCAACCGTTTCTGGTTACAATGAGCAGTTCTTC. Translated, it gives CASSPPTVSGYNEQFF.

This clone was detected only once. The J gene is TRBJ2-1, the V gene TRBV5-4; 8 bases fit TRBD2. CDR3 length: 15 amino acids. J lost 3 bases, V lost 4 bases, and 6 bases had no gene match. Germline V gene data show CDR1 as SGHNT and CDR2 as YYREEE (reference sequence). Written as DNA, the CDR3 is TGTGCCAGCAGCGAAGAAGCGGGAGTCTACAATGAGCAGTTCTTC. It specifies CASSEEAGVYNEQFF.

This clone was seen a single time. This chain links TRBV10-3 with TRBJ1-2; 9 positions match TRBD1. Looked up from germline, CDR1 is ENHRY and CDR2 is SYGVKD. The CDR3 spans 14 residues. V shed 8 bases, J shed 4 bases, and the junction held 8 bases outside the gene matches. In DNA form, the CDR3 reads TGTGCCATCGGGGGGGGACAGGGTCCCTATGGCTACACCTTC. This sequence encodes CAIGGGQGPYGYTF.

This clone was counted once. J is TRBJ1-5 and V is TRBV6-4, with 7 bases identical to TRBD1. Per the germline V gene, CDR1 is MRHNA and CDR2 is SNTAGT. This CDR3 is built from 12 residues. With V trimmed by 2 bases and J by 15 bases, 7 bases remained unmatched. In nucleotides, the CDR3 is TGTGCCAGCAGTGACAGCGACAGGGTAAGGCATTTT. Translating it yields CASSDSDRVRHF.

The chain joins TRBV5-4 to TRBJ2-2; possibly TRBD1 or TRBD2 for D (5 bases each). The CDR3 loop spans 14 amino acids. CDR1 SGHNT and CDR2 YYREEE come from the germline V gene (reference sequence). Trimming took off 8 bases at V and 5 bases at J, with 16 bases between the two ends. CDR3 sequence: CASHLRDLTGELFF. The CDR3 coding sequence is TGTGCCAGTCACCTCCGGGACCTAACCGGGGAGCTGTTTTTT.

The chain employs TRBV5-6 and TRBJ2-5, with 10 bases identical to TRBD1. V was pared by 1 base and J by 5 bases, with 5 bases of the junction left unmatched. Germline CDR1 is SGHDT and CDR2 is YYEEEE. This CDR3 is 15 amino acids long. CDR3 sequence (DNA): TGTGCCAGCAGCTTGAGACAGGGGGCAGGGGAGACCCAGTACTTC. Encoded protein: CASSLRQGAGETQYF.

This clone was picked up one time. The rearrangement uses TRBV5-1 and TRBJ2-1; D not certain. From germline, CDR1 is SGHRS and CDR2 YFSETQ. The length of the CDR3 is 13 residues. V gave up 7 bases and J gave up 0 bases, with 8 bases separating them. The CDR3, as DNA: TGCGCCAGCCCTCGGAGCTCCTACAATGAGCAGTTCTTC. Residues: CASPRSSYNEQFF.